A single sample is the source of the 31 T cell receptor beta chains below, sequenced in a study of beta chain features in type 1 diabetes (dated by TCRdb to 2016 to 2018). General findings and caveats noted by the study authors: Type 1 diabetes patients showed a moderate but significant shortening of TCRB CDR3 length in all four CD4+ subsets.

Their specific antigens are unknown. Library generation was performed with the immunoSEQ multiplex PCR assay. The High Capacity cDNA Reverse Transcription Kit was used to reverse transcribe all of the isolated RNA, meaning that expressed TCRB transcripts were what got sequenced. The source is immuneACCESS, and TCRdb retained only in-frame sequences with V and J called. Part of the clones is not carried over; for the studies checked, unresolved V genes explain less than half of this, and the remainder is unexplained. This sample lists hundreds of thousands of clones; roughly 13% were detected once. The top ten clonotypes cover less than 0.025% of the sample. Sequenced material: naive CD4+ T cells from blood. The sample's cell subset or site label, in plain terms: true naive CD4+ T cells. All receptors derive from a man between 18 and 29 years old with type 1 diabetes.

Only a few counts were recorded for this clone. The V and J genes are TRBV6-5 and TRBJ2-7, with a tentative D call TRBD2 (5 bases). From germline, CDR1 is MNHEY and CDR2 SVGAGI. CDR3 length equals 14 residues. Between the trimmed V and J ends, which lost 0 bases and 3 bases, there was a span of 9 bases. The CDR3 nucleotides read TGTGCCAGCAGTTACTCTTACCGGGGCTACGAGCAGTACTTC. It specifies CASSYSYRGYEQYF.

This clone has a handful of counts. Other nucleotide sequences from this sample produce the same CDR3. The chain has TRBV30 and TRBJ1-1; the D is unclear. CDR1 and CDR2 (germline): GTSNPN, SVGIG (reference sequence). The CDR3 consists of 12 residues. The V end lost 0 bases, the J end lost 1 base, and 3 bases lay between the germline ends. The CDR3 coding sequence is TGTGCCTGGAGTGTAAGGAACACTGAAGCTTTCTTT. Translating it yields CAWSVRNTEAFF.

Points on this clone: Additional DNA sequences in this sample encode the identical CDR3. The CDR3 sequence is CASSEGGETQYF. The CDR3 nucleotides are TGTGCCAGCAGTGAAGGGGGAGAGACCCAGTACTTC. The chain is built from TRBV6-1 and TRBJ2-5; D not resolved. The length of the CDR3 is 12 residues. V lost 1 base and J 4 bases, leaving 4 bases between the germline ends. Germline CDR1 reads MNHNS; CDR2 reads SASEGT.

This clone has more than one count but fewer than ten. The chain uses TRBV7-9 and TRBJ1-4, with D maybe TRBD1 (5 bases). The CDR3 runs 14 residues. The germline V gene encodes CDR1 SEHNR and CDR2 FQNEAQ (reference sequence). V was cut by 5 bases and J by 8 bases, with 15 bases left in between. The CDR3 here is CASSVDSRGEKLFF. In nucleotides, the CDR3 is TGTGCCAGCAGCGTCGACAGCCGGGGCGAAAAACTGTTTTTT.

This clone was recorded a few times. This chain uses TRBV30 with TRBJ2-1; tentative D call: TRBD1 (5 bases). The V gene's germline CDR1 is GTSNPN and CDR2 SVGIG (reference sequence). CDR3 length: 11 residues. V gave up 2 bases and J gave up 8 bases, with 7 bases separating them. The CDR3 nucleotides are TGTGCCTGGAGTAAGGGGTATGAGCAGTTCTTC. Its protein is CAWSKGYEQFF.

The gene calls are TRBV7-6 and TRBJ2-5; the D gene is possibly TRBD1 (6 bases). Per the germline V gene, CDR1 is SGHVS and CDR2 is FNYEAQ. Trimming pared 0 bases from V and 1 base from J, leaving 12 bases between. The CDR3 runs to 16 residues. CDR3 loop: CASSLATGSIQETQYF. CDR3 sequence (DNA): TGTGCCAGCAGCTTAGCGACAGGCAGCATCCAAGAGACCCAGTACTTC.

This chain joins TRBV10-3 and TRBJ2-3; 9 positions agree with TRBD2. Germline V CDR1 and CDR2: ENHRY, SYGVKD. CDR3 length: 15 amino acids. V lost 10 bases to trimming and J lost 2 bases; unmatched junction nucleotides: 10. The CDR3 bases are TGTGCCACCTATGGAAGCGGGGGGTACACAGATACGCAGTATTTT. It specifies CATYGSGGYTDTQYF.

The rearrangement uses TRBV5-6 and TRBJ2-2; D unclear. V was shortened by 4 bases and J by 3 bases, with 4 bases between the two germline ends. Looked up from germline, CDR1 is SGHDT and CDR2 is YYEEEE. The CDR3 is 12 amino acids. The CDR3 DNA is TGTGCCAGCAGCCCAGACACCGGGGAGCTGTTTTTT. Protein product: CASSPDTGELFF. Full variable domain (outside the CDR3, taken from reference TRBV5-6 and TRBJ2-2): DAGVTQSPTHLIKTRGQQVTLRCSPKSGHDTVSWYQQALGQGPQFIFQYYEEEERQRGNFPDRFSGHQFPNYSSELNVNALLLGDSALYLCASSPDTGELFFGEGSRLTVL.

There are a few counts of this clone. As DNA, the CDR3 is TGTGCCAGCAGCTTCCAGGGTAGTTTAGCTTTCTTT. Its translation is CASSFQGSLAFF. The chain recombines TRBV13 with TRBJ1-1; the D gene is possibly TRBD1 (5 bases). The germline CDR1 and CDR2 sequences are PRHDT and FYEKMQ (reference sequence). Trimming took 3 bases from V and 10 from J, leaving 12 bases between them. The CDR3 extends over 12 amino acids.

The J gene is TRBJ1-5, the V gene TRBV30; D perhaps matches TRBD1 (6 bases). V was shortened by 0 bases and J by 0 bases, with 9 bases between the two germline ends. In germline, CDR1 is GTSNPN, CDR2 SVGIG (reference sequence). This CDR3 spans 15 amino acids. The CDR3: CAWSVGQFSNQPQHF. The CDR3 DNA reads TGTGCCTGGAGTGTTGGACAGTTTAGCAATCAGCCCCAGCATTTT.

V and J are TRBV5-4 and TRBJ1-4; the D gene is possibly TRBD1 (6 bases). Trimming pared 4 bases from V and 5 bases from J, leaving 21 bases between. Germline V CDR1 and CDR2: SGHNT, YYREEE (reference sequence). This CDR3 spans 17 amino acids. DNA of the CDR3: TGTGCCAGCAGCCCCGGATCTGGGCAGGGGTGGAATGAAAAACTGTTTTTT. Translation: CASSPGSGQGWNEKLFF.

This clone was picked up a small number of times. The chain is built from TRBV6-1 and TRBJ2-1; TRBD2 aligns across 9 bases. Losses at the gene ends were 2 bases for V and 3 bases for J; bases not matched to a gene: 5. The CDR3 runs to 16 residues. CDR1 MNHNS and CDR2 SASEGT come from the germline V gene. In DNA, the CDR3 is TGTGCCAGCAGTGAATCAGCGGGGGGCCTCTACAATGAGCAGTTCTTC. Translation: CASSESAGGLYNEQFF.

This clone turned up a few times. V gene TRBV7-9 combines with J gene TRBJ2-5, with D unresolved. CDR1 is SEHNR and CDR2 is FQNEAQ in the germline V gene (reference sequence). Trimming removed 1 base at V and 1 base at J, with 10 bases between. The CDR3 is 15 amino acids. Here the CDR3 reads CASSLDGGPQETQYF. CDR3 in DNA: TGTGCCAGCAGCTTAGATGGCGGTCCCCAAGAGACCCAGTACTTC.

This rearrangement joins TRBV29-1 to TRBJ2-2; TRBD1 agrees at 7 bases. V gave up 6 bases and J gave up 6 bases; unmatched junction bases: 10. CDR3 length: 14 residues. CDR1 SQVTM and CDR2 ANQGSEA come from the germline V gene. The CDR3 region is CSVVITGVPGELFF. The CDR3 DNA sequence: TGCAGCGTCGTTATAACAGGGGTTCCCGGGGAGCTGTTTTTT.

The CDR3 bases are TGTGCCAGTACTAGCGGGAGCTACAATGAGCAGTTCTTC. Translated: CASTSGSYNEQFF. The genes are TRBV19 and TRBJ2-1; 10 bases are shared with TRBD2. Germline CDR1 reads LNHDA; CDR2 reads SQIVND (reference sequence). J gave up 3 bases and V 7 bases, and 0 bases lay outside the gene matches. The CDR3 is made up of 13 amino acids.

This clone was counted between two and nine times. The chain joins TRBV5-4 to TRBJ1-1, with D tentatively TRBD1 (5 bases). V was trimmed by 10 bases and J by 6 bases, leaving 25 bases between them. The CDR3 extends over 15 amino acids. Germline assignment: CDR1 SGHNT and CDR2 YYREEE (reference sequence). The CDR3 loop reads CAASIGGVVVSEAFF. The CDR3 bases are TGTGCCGCTTCTATCGGGGGGGTGGTTGTGTCTGAAGCTTTCTTT. Full variable domain (remainder filled in from reference TRBV5-4 and TRBJ1-1): ETGVTQSPTHLIKTRGQQVTLRCSSQSGHNTVSWYQQALGQGPQFIFQYYREEENGRGNFPPRFSGLQFPNYSSELNVNALELDDSALYLCAASIGGVVVSEAFFGQGTRLTVV.

Only a few counts were recorded for this clone. The chain's CDR3 is CAWSDRTGFYEQYF. The DNA of the CDR3 is TGTGCCTGGAGTGACCGGACAGGCTTCTACGAGCAGTACTTC. This chain links TRBV30 with TRBJ2-7; 7 bases are shared with TRBD1. V lost 1 base, J lost 3 bases, and 6 bases stayed unmatched. In germline, CDR1 is GTSNPN, CDR2 SVGIG (reference sequence). The CDR3 totals 14 residues.

This clone was found a few times. The rearrangement uses TRBV30 and TRBJ2-7; unclear D gene. The germline CDR1 and CDR2 sequences are GTSNPN and SVGIG (reference sequence). The V end lost 4 bases, the J end lost 0 bases, and 10 bases lay between the germline ends. CDR3 length: 13 residues. CDR3 loop: CAWTPENSYEQYF. In DNA, the CDR3 is TGTGCCTGGACCCCCGAGAACTCCTACGAGCAGTACTTC.

Note on this clone: The sample holds other DNA sequences that translate to the same CDR3. The chain recombines TRBV20-1 with TRBJ2-5, with D uncertain. Germline V gene data show CDR1 as DFQATT and CDR2 as SNEGSKA (reference sequence). The CDR3 is 10 residues long. V lost 1 base and J 4 bases, leaving 1 base between the germline ends. Here the CDR3 DNA reads TGCAGTGCTAGAGTAGAGACCCAGTACTTC. It specifies CSARVETQYF.

The chain employs TRBV27 and TRBJ2-7; 10 bases are a match to TRBD2. V dropped 5 bases and J dropped 0; count of bases not matched to a gene: 4. The CDR3 sequence is 15 residues long. In germline, CDR1 is MNHEY, CDR2 SMNVEV (reference sequence). The CDR3 sequence: CASSTPSGGSYEQYF. In DNA, the CDR3 is TGTGCCAGCAGTACTCCTAGCGGGGGCTCCTACGAGCAGTACTTC.

The rearrangement uses TRBV5-6 and TRBJ1-5, with 9 nucleotides matching TRBD1. The CDR3 sequence is 15 residues long. The ends lost 0 bases at V and 6 bases at J; junction bases unmatched: 4. Looked up from germline, CDR1 is SGHDT and CDR2 is YYEEEE. CDR3 protein: CASSLGGQGLQPQHF. CDR3 in DNA: TGTGCCAGCAGCTTGGGAGGACAGGGGCTTCAGCCCCAGCATTTT. Variable domain in full (rest from reference TRBV5-6 and TRBJ1-5): DAGVTQSPTHLIKTRGQQVTLRCSPKSGHDTVSWYQQALGQGPQFIFQYYEEEERQRGNFPDRFSGHQFPNYSSELNVNALLLGDSALYLCASSLGGQGLQPQHFGDGTRLSIL.

This clone was picked up a small number of times. This chain connects TRBV6-6 to TRBJ2-7; D gene unclear. The CDR3 contains 13 residues. V was cut by 7 bases and J by 4 bases, with 14 bases left in between. Germline V CDR1 and CDR2: MNHNY, SVGAGI (reference sequence). CDR3 nucleotide sequence: TGTGCCAGCACACCGGGCCCTATATACGAGCAGTACTTC. Translated, it gives CASTPGPIYEQYF.

The chain employs TRBV7-3 and TRBJ1-1; D is possibly TRBD1 (5 bases). The germline gives CDR1 SGHTA, CDR2 FQGTGA. There are 14 residues in the CDR3. Trimming cost V 1 base and J 6 bases, with 12 bases left between them. This CDR3 is CASSLNGRGAEAFF. For the CDR3, the DNA is TGTGCCAGCAGCTTAAACGGCCGGGGCGCTGAAGCTTTCTTT.

The chain couples TRBV20-1 to TRBJ2-7; the D is unclear. Germline V gene data show CDR1 as DFQATT and CDR2 as SNEGSKA (reference sequence). The CDR3 loop spans 11 amino acids. Trimming removed 1 base from V and 6 bases from J, with 7 bases in between. The CDR3 sequence: CSARGSGEQYF. DNA of the CDR3: TGCAGTGCTAGAGGGTCGGGCGAGCAGTACTTC.

J is TRBJ1-1 and V is TRBV2; D remains unclear. V lost 4 bases and J 1 base, leaving 7 bases between the germline ends. Germline CDR1 is SNHLY and CDR2 is FYNNEI. This CDR3 has 13 amino acids. DNA of the CDR3: TGTGCCAGCAGTGCCGGTCCGAACACTGAAGCTTTCTTT. Translating gives CASSAGPNTEAFF.

The V and J genes are TRBV25-1 and TRBJ2-3; TRBD2 matches 11 bases. This CDR3 spans 16 amino acids. V lost 4 bases and J lost 3; bases outside the gene matches: 6. The V gene's germline CDR1 is MGHDK and CDR2 SYGVNS. The CDR3 region is CASSVGLAEVTDTQYF. CDR3 nucleotide sequence: TGTGCCAGCAGTGTGGGACTAGCGGAGGTAACAGATACGCAGTATTTT.

This clone was seen a handful of times. V gene TRBV2 combines with J gene TRBJ2-5; the D gene is possibly TRBD2 (5 bases). Trimming removed 5 bases at V and 1 base at J, with 14 bases between. The CDR3 spans 15 residues. Germline V CDR1 and CDR2: SNHLY, FYNNEI. CDR3 in amino acids: CASSPPPRGQETQYF. The CDR3 DNA follows: TGTGCCAGCAGTCCCCCGCCTCGGGGCCAAGAGACCCAGTACTTC. Filled out from reference TRBV2 and TRBJ2-5, the complete variable domain reads EPEVTQTPSHQVTQMGQEVILRCVPISNHLYFYWYRQILGQKVEFLVSFYNNEISEKSEIFDDQFSVERPDGSNFTLKIRSTKLEDSAMYFCASSPPPRGQETQYFGPGTRLLVL.

V and J are TRBV5-6 and TRBJ2-5; 8 bases map to TRBD2. Trimming removed 0 bases from V and 6 bases from J; junction bases left unmatched: 7. The germline CDR1 and CDR2 sequences are SGHDT and YYEEEE. The CDR3 is 15 amino acids. Here the CDR3 DNA reads TGTGCCAGCAGCTTGGTGGGTAGCGGGGATAAGACCCAGTACTTC. Protein sequence: CASSLVGSGDKTQYF. Supplemented by reference TRBV5-6 and TRBJ2-5, the full variable domain reads DAGVTQSPTHLIKTRGQQVTLRCSPKSGHDTVSWYQQALGQGPQFIFQYYEEEERQRGNFPDRFSGHQFPNYSSELNVNALLLGDSALYLCASSLVGSGDKTQYFGPGTRLLVL.

This clone has just a few counts. In the same sample, other DNA sequences code for this CDR3. The chain employs TRBV30 and TRBJ2-2, with 7 bases identical to TRBD1. The V gene end was trimmed by 0 bases and the J gene end by 6 bases; junction bases not matched to a gene: 1. Germline loops: CDR1 GTSNPN, CDR2 SVGIG (reference sequence). The CDR3 is 13 amino acids. CDR3 nucleotides: TGTGCCTGGAGTGTTCAGGGGGCCGGGGAGCTGTTTTTT. Its protein product is CAWSVQGAGELFF.

This clone has more than one count but fewer than ten. The J gene is TRBJ2-7, the V gene TRBV14, with 7 nucleotides matching TRBD2. Trimming took 2 bases from V and 6 from J; bases not matched to a gene: 7. CDR1 is SGHDN, CDR2 FVKESK, per germline. The CDR3 contains 14 residues. The CDR3 spells CASSQPTGGGEQYF. CDR3 DNA: TGTGCCAGCAGCCAACCAACCGGCGGGGGCGAGCAGTACTTC.

The gene calls are TRBV10-3 and TRBJ2-3, with D perhaps TRBD2 (5 bases). Per the germline V gene, CDR1 is ENHRY and CDR2 is SYGVKD. Trimming took off 6 bases at V and 0 bases at J, with 13 bases between the two ends. The CDR3 totals 15 residues. The CDR3 region has the DNA TGTGCCATCAGAGTCAGCGGCTCTAGCACAGATACGCAGTATTTT. This codes for CAIRVSGSSTDTQYF.